This entry is about one T cell receptor beta chain. Its antigen is undetermined. Use of 60 Vbeta and 13 Jbeta primers characterized the PCR. Some clones are missing from TCRdb's copy, which holds only in-frame ones; the method was immunoSEQ multiplex PCR. The repertoire holds some 77,000 clones, with around 80% as singletons. This record comes from a study of cytomegalovirus exposure and HLA in healthy donors. The CDR3 loop spans 18 amino acids. The V gene lost 4 bases and the J gene lost 4 bases, with 26 bases spanning the gap. The germline V gene has CDR1 SGHNT and CDR2 YYREEE (reference sequence). Study-level findings and limits: TCR sequences were mostly rare, though some public TCRs occurred in many donors.

The receptor comes from a man aged 45 to 65 in good health and CMV-seropositive. The sample consisted of PBMCs. The J gene is TRBJ2-5, the V gene TRBV5-4; tentatively, D is TRBD1 (6 bases). The chain's CDR3 is CASSQSPLQGTYAETQYF. The DNA for the CDR3 is TGTGCCAGCAGCCAAAGCCCACTACAGGGCACGTACGCAGAGACCCAGTACTTC.